The source of this T cell receptor beta chain is a study of Ad26.COV2.S vaccination and SARS-CoV-2 variants. Libraries were prepared by immunoSEQ multiplex PCR; TCRdb keeps only in-frame clonotypes and omits some of them. The repertoire holds around 310,000 clones, with approximately 87% as singletons. General study findings and limits: Substantial post-vaccination breadth of spike-specific CD8+ and CD4+ T cell responses was reported.

A remark on this clone: The antigen is not known.

The CDR3 loop spans 12 amino acids. With 5 bases removed from V and 5 bases from J, the gap between germline ends came to 10 bases. CDR1 and CDR2 (germline): SGHKS, YYEKEE (reference sequence). Sample treatment: around 19 received Ad26.COV2.S at low or high dose, single or two shots; about 5 received placebo; per-sample allocation not given. Collection of the samples took place on day 63 after the first injection of vaccine or placebo. The TCR was taken from a person between 18 and 60 years old who received the Ad26.COV2.S COVID-19 vaccine or a placebo. This sequence joins TRBV5-5 and TRBJ1-1; no clear D. Material: peripheral blood, obtained in a trial of Ad26.COV2.S vaccine versus placebo. This CDR3 reads CASRFSATEAFF. The CDR3 nucleotides read TGTGCCAGCAGATTTTCTGCAACTGAAGCTTTCTTT.